The entry that follows covers one T cell receptor beta chain sequence. Its specificity is not known. A quantity of about 0.45 to 1 ug RNA underwent reverse transcription using random hexamers. From the immunoSEQ multiplex PCR reads, TCRdb called clonotypes with MiXCR, one entry per CDR3 protein. The data hold roughly 170,000 distinct CDR3 sequences, with roughly 92% observed a single time. High-throughput TCR beta sequencing covered peripheral CD8+ and CD4+ T cells. Trimming took off 7 bases at V and 0 bases at J, with 16 bases between the two ends. The CDR3 totals 15 residues. Germline V gene sequence: CDR1 SNHLY, CDR2 FYNNEI. The record originates from a study of CD8 T cells in Susac syndrome. Study-level findings and limits: It was acknowledged in the study that the number of individuals who were included in its TCR sequencing and HLA analysis was relatively small.

The sample was CD4+ T cells from PBMCs. The chain uses TRBV2 and TRBJ2-7; tentative D call: TRBD2 (6 bases). The clonotype was recovered from a human donor with multiple sclerosis. The CDR3 sequence: CASIGGFRPSYEQYF. CDR3 coding DNA: TGTGCCAGCATTGGGGGGTTCCGACCCTCCTACGAGCAGTACTTC. Together with reference TRBV2 and TRBJ2-7, the CDR3 gives the full variable domain: EPEVTQTPSHQVTQMGQEVILRCVPISNHLYFYWYRQILGQKVEFLVSFYNNEISEKSEIFDDQFSVERPDGSNFTLKIRSTKLEDSAMYFCASIGGFRPSYEQYFGPGTRLTVT.